The 20 T cell receptor beta chains listed next were all sequenced from one sample in a study of blood T cell repertoires in COVID-19. Method: immunoSEQ multiplex PCR; TCRdb's copy keeps in-frame clones and lacks some. In the table there are about 120,000 clones, roughly three quarters of which are singletons. The sample consisted of peripheral blood. The receptor set was obtained from an elderly woman with acute or convalescent COVID-19.

Concerning this clone itself: Other DNA sequences in this specimen translate into the identical CDR3. The chain links TRBV18 to TRBJ2-7; no clear D. The CDR3 has 13 residues. V lost 2 bases to trimming and J lost 1 base, with 6 bases between them. CDR1 and CDR2 (germline): KGHSH, LQKENI. The CDR3 DNA reads as TGTGCCAGCTCACCAGGGCAGTCCTACGAGCAGTACTTC. Amino acid sequence: CASSPGQSYEQYF.

V is TRBV18 and J is TRBJ1-5, with TRBD1 identical over 7 bases. CDR1 KGHSH and CDR2 LQKENI come from the germline V gene. The CDR3 spans 15 residues. V shed 5 bases and J 0 bases; nucleotides not matched to a gene: 4. The CDR3 loop is CASSLGQHSNQPQHF. CDR3 sequence (DNA): TGTGCCAGCTCATTGGGACAGCATAGCAATCAGCCCCAGCATTTT. The variable domain in full, with the rest retrieved from reference TRBV18 and TRBJ1-5, is NAGVMQNPRHLVRRRGQEARLRCSPMKGHSHVYWYRQLPEEGLKFMVYLQKENIIDESGMPKERFSAEFPKEGPSILRIQQVVRGDSAAYFCASSLGQHSNQPQHFGDGTRLSIL.

The J gene is TRBJ1-5, the V gene TRBV6-5, with D tentatively TRBD1 (6 bases). The V gene lost 6 bases and the J gene lost 7 bases, with 13 bases spanning the gap. The germline V gene has CDR1 MNHEY and CDR2 SVGAGI. The CDR3 contains 13 residues. The DNA for the CDR3 is TGTGCCAGCAGCCTACAGGGCGGCCAGCCCCAGCATTTT. It yields the protein CASSLQGGQPQHF.

In its sample, this clone was seen a few times. The chain recombines TRBV13 with TRBJ1-1; 7 bases agree with TRBD1. The ends lost 5 bases at V and 4 bases at J; junction bases unmatched: 10. Germline V lookup: CDR1 PRHDT, CDR2 FYEKMQ (reference sequence). The CDR3 runs 15 residues. The CDR3 protein is CASSHYRGGSTEAFF. The CDR3 DNA reads TGTGCCAGCAGCCACTACAGGGGTGGCAGCACTGAAGCTTTCTTT. The full variable domain, rest sourced from reference TRBV13 and TRBJ1-1, is AAGVIQSPRHLIKEKRETATLKCYPIPRHDTVYWYQQGPGQDPQFLISFYEKMQSDKGSIPDRFSAQQFSDYHSELNMSSLELGDSALYFCASSHYRGGSTEAFFGQGTRLTVV.

The V gene is TRBV12-3 or TRBV12-4, the J gene TRBJ2-7; 7 nucleotides align to TRBD2. The ends lost 5 bases at V and 5 bases at J; junction bases unmatched: 6. The CDR3 extends over 13 amino acids. In DNA, the CDR3 is TGTGCCAGCAGTGAGCGGGAAGGTAACGAGCAGTACTTC. This sequence encodes CASSEREGNEQYF.

The chain uses TRBV7-2 and TRBJ1-2, with TRBD1 matching over 7 bases. With V trimmed by 2 bases and J by 2 bases, 11 bases remained unmatched. There are 17 residues in the CDR3. Germline V lookup: CDR1 SGHTA, CDR2 FQGNSA. The CDR3, as DNA: TGTGCCAGCAGCTTAAATCGGGTAGGGGGCGAGAACTATGGCTACACCTTC. It yields the protein CASSLNRVGGENYGYTF. The entire variable domain, with the rest obtained from reference TRBV7-2 and TRBJ1-2, is as follows: GAGVSQSPSNKVTEKGKDVELRCDPISGHTALYWYRQSLGQGLEFLIYFQGNSAPDKSGLPSDRFSAERTGGSVSTLTIQRTQQEDSAVYLCASSLNRVGGENYGYTFGSGTRLTVV.

J is TRBJ2-2 and V is TRBV6-5, with 8 nucleotides matching TRBD1. The CDR3 loop spans 14 amino acids. Germline V lookup: CDR1 MNHEY, CDR2 SVGAGI. Unmatched junction bases numbered 3, after V lost 5 bases and J lost 4 bases. The CDR3 sequence: CASSRDRGTGELFF. The CDR3 nucleotides read TGTGCCAGCAGTCGAGACAGGGGCACCGGGGAGCTGTTTTTT.

The rearrangement joins TRBV6-5 to TRBJ1-1, with 8 positions matching TRBD1. CDR1 is MNHEY and CDR2 is SVGAGI in the germline V gene. V dropped 11 bases and J dropped 5; count of bases not matched to a gene: 10. The CDR3 covers 13 residues. The CDR3 region has the DNA TGTGCCGCATCAGGGGGCGCGGGTACTGAAGCTTTCTTT. Residues: CAASGGAGTEAFF.

The V call is TRBV27, the J call TRBJ1-5; 9 bases match TRBD1. CDR1 MNHEY and CDR2 SMNVEV come from the germline V gene (reference sequence). The CDR3 extends over 15 amino acids. After removal of 6 bases from V and 1 base from J, the junction contained 4 bases not matched to a gene. This CDR3 is CASRHRGRSNQPQHF. As DNA, the CDR3 is TGTGCCAGCAGGCACAGGGGGCGAAGCAATCAGCCCCAGCATTTT.

CDR3 in amino acids: CASSLSGTASYNEQFF. The DNA of the CDR3 is TGCGCCAGCAGCTTGTCCGGGACAGCATCCTACAATGAGCAGTTCTTC. The J gene is TRBJ2-1, the V gene TRBV5-1, with 7 bases aligning to TRBD1. With V trimmed by 1 base and J by 1 base, 5 bases remained unmatched. Germline CDR1 reads SGHRS; CDR2 reads YFSETQ. The CDR3 has 16 residues.

The rearrangement uses TRBV7-9 and TRBJ2-5; 11 positions match TRBD2. V shed 3 bases and J 5 bases; nucleotides not matched to a gene: 5. The CDR3 covers 15 residues. Germline V gives CDR1 SEHNR, CDR2 FQNEAQ (reference sequence). This CDR3 is CASSFSGGAGETQYF. Written as DNA, the CDR3 is TGTGCCAGCAGCTTTAGCGGGGGGGCAGGTGAGACCCAGTACTTC.

This clone was counted once. The rearrangement joins TRBV3-1 (or the pseudogene TRBV3-2) to TRBJ1-2, with D possibly TRBD1 on 5 matching bases. Germline CDR1 and CDR2: LGHDT and YNNKEL (reference sequence). This CDR3 contains 14 residues. Trimming pared 4 bases from V and 2 bases from J, leaving 11 bases between. Here the CDR3 reads CASSPHRSNYGYTF. The CDR3 nucleotides read TGTGCCAGCAGCCCGCACAGGTCGAACTATGGCTACACCTTC.

This clone was recorded a few times. The chain carries TRBV6-5 and TRBJ2-2; D is perhaps TRBD1 (5 bases). The germline gives CDR1 MNHEY, CDR2 SVGAGI. Trimming left V 5 bases short and J 6 bases short, with 13 bases between. The CDR3 consists of 14 residues. The CDR3 is CASSRAGPAGELFF. The CDR3 DNA reads TGTGCCAGCAGTCGGGCAGGGCCCGCCGGGGAGCTGTTTTTT.

This clone was detected only a few times. The rearrangement uses TRBV27 and TRBJ1-1; D remains unclear. With 6 bases removed from V and 0 bases from J, the gap between germline ends came to 8 bases. Germline assignment: CDR1 MNHEY and CDR2 SMNVEV (reference sequence). This CDR3 spans 13 amino acids. The CDR3 coding sequence is TGTGCCAGCAGGAAAAACATGAACACTGAAGCTTTCTTT. This sequence encodes CASRKNMNTEAFF.

The chain couples TRBV20-1 to TRBJ2-3; D gene uncertain. CDR1 is DFQATT and CDR2 is SNEGSKA in the germline V gene (reference sequence). The V end lost 4 bases, the J end lost 6 bases, and 8 bases lay between the germline ends. The CDR3 is 11 amino acids. The CDR3 nucleotides read TGCAGTGCTACACGAGCGGATACGCAGTATTTT. Translating it yields CSATRADTQYF.

This chain uses TRBV28 with TRBJ2-7; D might be TRBD2 (6 bases). The CDR3 runs to 15 residues. Between the trimmed V and J ends, which lost 2 bases and 3 bases, there was a span of 14 bases. The germline gives CDR1 MDHEN, CDR2 SYDVKM. The CDR3 bases are TGTGCCAGCAGTTTAAGTCACGGCGGGAACTACGAGCAGTACTTC. This encodes CASSLSHGGNYEQYF.

The chain carries TRBV11-2 and TRBJ1-2; 8 bases agree with TRBD1. In germline, CDR1 is SGHAT, CDR2 FQNNGV. V gave up 4 bases and J gave up 8 bases; unmatched junction bases: 15. The CDR3 has 16 residues. The CDR3 region has the DNA TGTGCCAGCAGCTCCCTTCGTGGACAGGGTACGGGAGGCTACACCTTC. This gives the protein CASSSLRGQGTGGYTF.

The chain couples TRBV7-2 to TRBJ2-1; the match to TRBD2 covers 14 bases. Trimming took 5 bases from V and 14 from J; bases not matched to a gene: 8. Germline CDR1 is SGHTA and CDR2 is FQGNSA. The CDR3 loop spans 14 amino acids. The CDR3 DNA reads as TGTGCCAGCAGCCCGACTAGCGGGGGGGCGCTTGAGTTCTTC. This translates into CASSPTSGGALEFF.

The gene calls are TRBV7-2 and TRBJ2-7, with D hard to call. Germline CDR1 reads SGHTA; CDR2 reads FQGNSA. The CDR3 loop spans 13 amino acids. Trimming removed 7 bases from V and 4 bases from J, with 14 bases in between. CDR3 sequence: CASTSQRGYEQYF. CDR3 nucleotides: TGTGCCAGCACCTCCCAGCGTGGTTACGAGCAGTACTTC. The variable domain in full, with the rest retrieved from reference TRBV7-2 and TRBJ2-7, is GAGVSQSPSNKVTEKGKDVELRCDPISGHTALYWYRQSLGQGLEFLIYFQGNSAPDKSGLPSDRFSAERTGGSVSTLTIQRTQQEDSAVYLCASTSQRGYEQYFGPGTRLTVT.

V gene TRBV7-2 combines with J gene TRBJ2-7; D is possibly TRBD1 (6 bases). Germline-derived CDR1 and CDR2 are SGHTA and FQGNSA. The V end lost 0 bases, the J end lost 3 bases, and 9 bases lay between the germline ends. The CDR3 runs to 14 residues. CDR3 sequence (DNA): TGTGCCAGCAGCTTAGCGGGACATGACTACGAGCAGTACTTC. Encoded protein: CASSLAGHDYEQYF.